This TCR beta chain was recovered during a study of Ad26.COV2.S vaccination and SARS-CoV-2 variants (dated by TCRdb to 2020 to 2023). The study in broad terms: Donors in the vaccine arm were drawn from COV1001, a phase I-IIa trial of Ad26.COV2.S in healthy adults that was multicentre, randomized, double-blind and placebo-controlled. Participants in the trial were split at random into five groups of five each, receiving low-dose or high-dose Ad26.COV2.S once or twice, or else placebo on both occasions. Ad26.COV2.S was given intramuscularly at 5x10^10 or 1x10^11 viral particles, as a single shot or as two shots 56 days apart. Throughout the experiments and outcome assessment, investigators stayed blinded to trial group allocation. TCRbeta repertoire sequencing served as the tool for gauging how specific and how broad the SARS-CoV-2-reactive T cell receptors were following Ad26.COV2.S vaccination. The TCR-sequenced set comprised approximately 32 samples: some 20 Ad26.COV2.S vaccine recipients, 5 placebo recipients and 8 SARS-CoV-2 convalescent individuals.

This specimen's treatment or condition label, per the study, means: roughly 20 received Ad26.COV2.S at low or high dose, single or two shots; about 5 received placebo; per-sample allocation not given. For vaccine and placebo recipients, the sequenced repertoires came from samples collected on day 63 after the first injection. In Cohort 1b, 25 adults aged 18-55 years were enrolled at a single site in Boston, USA, between 29 July and 7 August 2020. As a vaccine, Ad26.COV2.S was a replication-incompetent adenovirus type 26 vector that expressed a prefusion-stabilized SARS-CoV-2 spike protein derived from the original Wuhan strain. The study at large found these results: Comparing responses between vaccine doses or regimens was not something the study was powered to do. Vaccine and placebo recipients had comparable non-spike TCR breadth, which fits with the vaccine containing only spike. Spike-specific TCR breadth was higher in Ad26.COV2.S recipients than in placebo recipients (P = 0.0014). After vaccination, spike-specific CD8+ and CD4+ T cell responses were reported to show substantial breadth. It was noted by the authors that total T cell responses may have been underestimated by the TCR breadth and depth analyses.

A single count supports this clone. It has no known antigen specificity. Nothing much larger sits one base from this clone, and base qualities are not available. The immunoSEQ Assay was the method used to sequence TCRbeta CDR3 regions. After extraction, genomic DNA underwent amplification by bias-controlled multiplex PCR, followed by high-throughput sequencing. Per the authors' processing: To quantify the absolute abundance of each unique TCRbeta CDR3 region, sequences were collapsed and filtered. T cell fraction was estimated by normalizing TCRbeta template counts to usable DNA, with usable DNA measured through amplification of reference genes found in all nucleated cells. Repertoire TCRs were annotated as SARS-CoV-2-specific when V gene, CDR3 amino acid sequence and J gene were exactly matched to a known reactive TCR set. MIRA supplied the reference SARS-CoV-2 TCR set, which was filtered for enrichment in COVID-19-positive ImmuneCODE repertoires so that public or cross-reactive TCRs were removed. Using the MIRA antigens, annotated TCRs were further analysed by specific ORF or by position within an ORF. Depth was the summed frequency of annotated unique rearrangements, while breadth was defined as annotated unique rearrangements over total unique productive rearrangements. Group comparisons of TCR breadth used two-sided Wilcoxon rank-sum tests. TCRdb re-hosts the immuneACCESS table, in-frame sequences only. Its copies lack some clones; in the studies checked, an unresolved V gene accounts for under half of them, and the cause for the rest is not known. The V and J calls and clone size are taken from that table; D and trimming were inferred from the DNA. The sample data list some 480,000 clones, and around nine tenths of these were observed just once. The top ten constitute around 13% of the sample.

This TCR was sampled from a person aged 18 to 65 who received the Ad26.COV2.S COVID-19 vaccine or a placebo. Source: peripheral blood, taken in a trial of Ad26.COV2.S vaccine versus placebo.

The CDR3 here reads CASRPSTGEQYF. The sequenced DNA: TGTGCCAGCAGACCCTCGACGGGGGAGCAGTACTTC. The rearranged chain carries TRBV28 and TRBJ2-7; TRBD2 could be the D gene, as 5 bases match. According to the germline V gene, CDR1 reads MDHEN and CDR2 reads SYDVKM. Including the terminal cysteine and phenylalanine, the CDR3 comprises 12 residues. Only the CDR3 region is kept as DNA, spanning 36 bases read in frame from base 1. Trimming costs V 6 bases and J 7 bases, and their ends lie 13 bases apart. The entire variable domain, with the stretches around the CDR3 drawn from the reference TRBV28 and TRBJ2-7 proteins, is DVKVTQSSRYLVKRTGEKVFLECVQDMDHENMFWYRQDPGLGLRLIYFSYDVKMKEKGDIPEGYSVSREKKERFSLILESASTNQTSMYLCASRPSTGEQYFGPGTRLTVT.